The clone carrying this T cell receptor (beta chain) has just a few counts. What it binds is unknown. The TCR beta cDNA libraries contained unique molecular identifiers. One entry per CDR3 protein, called by TCRdb with MiXCR from the PCR reads. This sample has about 500,000 distinct CDR3 sequences; 40% to 55% occur once, and the top ten carry about 12%. The data stem from a study of post-analysis software for immune sequencing data. Study findings and constraints: Relative to controls, patients with multiple sclerosis showed significantly lower normalized Chao1 diversity. Patients carried a few TRBV segments more frequently than controls did, and TRBV5-6, TRBV5-1 and TRBV20-1 were among them.

The CDR3 extends over 14 amino acids. The V gene lost 4 bases and the J gene lost 3 bases, with 13 bases spanning the gap. Germline CDR1 is SGHRS and CDR2 is YFSETQ. The sequence derives from a girl aged 10 to 17 with multiple sclerosis. The chain couples TRBV5-1 to TRBJ2-5; the D gene is possibly TRBD1 (5 bases). Sequenced input: blood. Written as DNA, the CDR3 is TGCGCCAGCAGCCTCAGGGAAGAGAAAGAGACCCAGTACTTC. Protein product: CASSLREEKETQYF.